These T cell receptor beta chains were read from a single sample in a study of OX40 agonist ivuxolimab in advanced cancers. Profiling relied on immunoSEQ multiplex PCR, and the TCRdb table lists in-frame clones only, not all of them. Seen here are fewer than 85,000 clones, just under 80% observed once, and the top ten hold about 5.4%. Source: CD4+ or CD8+ T cells sorted from blood, taken in a trial of the OX40 agonist ivuxolimab. The receptors were gathered from an adult with an advanced solid tumor such as melanoma, head and neck, liver or kidney cancer. The CDR3 runs from the conserved cysteine through the conserved F or W. Each record gives: V gene, J gene, CDR3 length, CDR3 protein.

TRBV10-1	TRBJ2-2	11	CASSETGELFF
TRBV7-9	TRBJ2-7	15	CASSLAGALSYEQYF
TRBV9	TRBJ1-2	15	CASSTLQGTSYGYTF
TRBV6-6	TRBJ1-1	16	CASSYSARRGDTEAFF
TRBV6-5	TRBJ2-7	13	CASSDIAAGRQYF
TRBV6-6	TRBJ2-3	15	CASRPYRGRLDTQYF
TRBV19	TRBJ2-7	15	CASSLTSGGHYEQYF
TRBV27	TRBJ2-7	16	CASSSLFSGSFREQYF
TRBV7-8	TRBJ2-7	14	CASSLAAATYEQYF
TRBV5-1	TRBJ2-3	15	CASRREGGLTDTQYF
TRBV5-4	TRBJ2-3	15	CASSQGQGSTDTQYF
TRBV5-4	TRBJ2-5	16	CASSLKAGGLRETQYF
TRBV5-4	TRBJ2-5	13	CASSYDRQETQYF
TRBV7-2	TRBJ2-2	15	CASSSKGLIPGELFF
TRBV21-1	TRBJ1-5	11	CASSRREAQHF
TRBV12-5	TRBJ2-3	17	CASGLGLAPGATDTQYF
TRBV27	TRBJ2-3	14	CASSLFNSPDTQYF
TRBV7-9	TRBJ1-2	16	CASSLTQDSLNYGYTF
TRBV5-1	TRBJ2-1	14	CASMWDGLFGEQFF
TRBV18	TRBJ2-7	14	CASSPRVSPGEQYF
TRBV5-6	TRBJ2-5	15	CASSLAGGAGKTQYF
TRBV19	TRBJ2-7	14	CATSDRVRSYEQYF
TRBV30	TRBJ1-1	17	CAWSVSRTGNLDTEAFF
TRBV5-1	TRBJ1-5	13	CASSRTGNQPQHF
TRBV19	TRBJ2-7	15	CASSVGHTSSYEQYF
TRBV4-1	TRBJ1-5	14	CASSQGGHNQPQHF
TRBV7-3	TRBJ2-2	14	CASSFRGDVGELFF
TRBV29-1	TRBJ1-2	15	CSVEEPWGVEGGYTF
TRBV27	TRBJ1-4	14	CASSQTGGASRPVF
TRBV5-6	TRBJ2-4	15	CASSLLGGGNNIQYF
TRBV4-3	TRBJ1-4	14	CASSPRLVGEKLFF
TRBV6-1	TRBJ2-7	14	CASSEMGGYYEQYF
TRBV7-2	TRBJ1-2	14	CASSNRLANYGYTF
TRBV2	TRBJ1-1	13	CASSGGPLTEAFF
TRBV16	TRBJ2-2	13	CASIPTVTGELFF
TRBV7-2	TRBJ1-6	16	CASSRELQGYNSPLHF
TRBV6-1	TRBJ1-2	13	CASSQGANYGYTF
TRBV20-1	TRBJ1-5	11	CSAAQGQPQHF
TRBV6-5	TRBJ2-7	12	CASNLGASQQYF
TRBV4-3	TRBJ2-7	16	CASSQDVAQGVNEQYF
TRBV2	TRBJ1-5	13	CASSADNNQPQHF
TRBV10-3	TRBJ1-5	12	CAISEIGQPQHF
TRBV4-1	TRBJ1-1	15	CASSQPSRGFTEAFF
TRBV7-2	TRBJ1-6	13	CASSLVPPEPLHF
TRBV29-1	TRBJ1-5	14	CSNRGPPGNQPQHF
TRBV7-9	TRBJ2-3	16	CASSHRLAGLIDTQYF
TRBV11-2	TRBJ2-3	16	CASSLGTSGRTDTQYF
TRBV5-5	TRBJ1-5	15	CASSSQMVPTQPQHF
TRBV9	TRBJ2-2	15	CASSPIPQNTGELFF
TRBV6-1	TRBJ1-3	15	CATSPAGGSGNTIYF
TRBV7-2	TRBJ1-2	13	CASSLGQGGGYTF
TRBV27	TRBJ1-5	14	CASSLRQGYQPQHF
TRBV9	TRBJ1-5	13	CASSVGMDQPQHF
TRBV9	TRBJ2-1	16	CASSSGGGDSYNEQFF
TRBV11-3	TRBJ2-1	14	CASSFSGRSNEQFF